This note documents a single T cell receptor beta chain sequence. The data originate from a study of blood T cell repertoires in COVID-19. For the study at large: There were acute and convalescent COVID-19 samples, and they came from the United States, Italy and Spain.

This table comes from immunoSEQ multiplex PCR, and its TCRdb copy is limited to in-frame clones, with some not included. Of about 230,000 clones listed, 65% to 90% were seen once; the top ten hold 2% to 2.5%. Germline values: CDR1 SGHVS, CDR2 FNYEAQ. V gave up 1 base and J gave up 1 base, with 12 bases separating them. This CDR3 contains 16 residues. The TCR was taken from a man aged 40-50 years who had recovered from COVID-19. The V gene is TRBV7-6, the J gene TRBJ2-3, with unresolved D. Material for sequencing was peripheral blood. DNA for the CDR3: TGTGCCAGCAGCTTAGACCTAGAGTGGGGCACAGATACGCAGTATTTT. The encoded protein is CASSLDLEWGTDTQYF.